The present T cell receptor (beta chain) was sequenced within a study of T cells in Graves' hyperthyroidism and ophthalmopathy. Germline V gives CDR1 MNHEY, CDR2 SMNVEV (reference sequence). The CDR3 runs 15 residues. V was clipped by 3 bases and J by 0 bases, with 6 bases between them. TCR beta CDR3 regions were amplified from RNA. The HTBI primer set drove a first-round RT-PCR of the TCR CDR3. MiXCR was run by TCRdb on the multiplex PCR reads, yielding one entry per CDR3 protein. The sample has around 380,000 distinct CDR3 sequences, approximately 12% seen once; the top ten hold roughly 20%. This clonotype was counted only a few times. Clinical symptoms, serum thyroxine, TRAb, thyroid ultrasound and orbital computed tomography informed diagnoses. Fresh peripheral blood, roughly 9.6 ml, was the source of the PBMCs.

The sequence was obtained from a young man with Graves' hyperthyroidism that later progressed to Graves' ophthalmopathy. Sequencing was performed on blood. The chain links TRBV27 to TRBJ1-6; D ambiguous. The chain's CDR3 is CASSFMISYNSPLHF. The CDR3 DNA reads TGTGCCAGCAGTTTTATGATCTCCTATAATTCACCCCTCCACTTT.